The entry below describes one TCR beta chain. Which antigen it targets is not known. No qualities accompany the bases; no much larger clone lies one base away. The instrument was an Illumina HiSeq 1500. TCRdb passed the public sequencing reads through fastp at Q25 and MiXCR, retaining productive beta sequences. Entries that share a CDR3 protein sequence are merged under the most common genes and DNA. The sample table lists hundreds of thousands of distinct CDR3 sequences, 35% to 45% of them with a count of one. 2.5% to 3.5% of the sample is taken by the ten largest. The sample originates from a study of T cell repertoires in cytomegalovirus infection (dated by TCRdb to between 2018 and 2021). Concerning the study at large: Donor HLA type was relevant to the analysis, because carriage of CMV infection together with the matching HLA type was indicated by public TCR beta signatures. What the research found in general, with its limitations: In both this cohort and an independent roughly 400-donor cohort, the cumulative frequency of public TCR beta family members distinguished carriers of CMV infection plus the relevant HLA type. The ex vivo response was dominated by HLA-C-restricted CMV-specific TCR beta clonotypes, which also provided the single most frequent clonotype in two of eight donors.

The TCR comes from a human donor in good health (CMV status not recorded). Some clones in this sample may be carry-over from other donors' samples. Material: PBMCs.

The CDR3 corresponds to CAWSPLAGYNEQFF. The base sequence is TGTGCCTGGTCGCCACTAGCGGGGTACAATGAGCAGTTCTTC. Rearrangement joined TRBV30 to TRBJ2-1, with 10 central nucleotides matching TRBD2. The germline V and J ends show losses of 5 bases and 4 bases respectively, and no gene match explains 5 bases of the junction. From the cysteine up to the phenylalanine, the CDR3 has a length of 14 residues. Only CDR3 DNA is held: 42 bases, read in frame from base 1. The germline V gene (reference sequence) provides CDR1 GTSNPN and CDR2 SVGIG.